This T cell receptor (beta chain) was profiled in a study of OX40 agonist ivuxolimab in advanced cancers. Assay used: immunoSEQ multiplex PCR; TCRdb lists only in-frame clones, some missing. The table shows approximately 35,000 clones, with 80% to 85% occurring only once. This CDR3 has 14 residues. CDR1 SGDLS and CDR2 YYNGEE come from the germline V gene. Germline trimming cut 0 bases from V and 6 bases from J; bases unmatched to any gene: 3. The V and J genes are TRBV9 and TRBJ1-2; 9 positions match TRBD1. This TCR was recovered from an adult with an advanced solid tumor such as melanoma, head and neck, liver or kidney cancer. The sample consisted of CD4+ or CD8+ T cells sorted from blood, taken in a trial of the OX40 agonist ivuxolimab. In nucleotides, the CDR3 is TGTGCCAGCAGCGTAGGTCGACAGGGGGATGGCTACACCTTC. It is translated as CASSVGRQGDGYTF.